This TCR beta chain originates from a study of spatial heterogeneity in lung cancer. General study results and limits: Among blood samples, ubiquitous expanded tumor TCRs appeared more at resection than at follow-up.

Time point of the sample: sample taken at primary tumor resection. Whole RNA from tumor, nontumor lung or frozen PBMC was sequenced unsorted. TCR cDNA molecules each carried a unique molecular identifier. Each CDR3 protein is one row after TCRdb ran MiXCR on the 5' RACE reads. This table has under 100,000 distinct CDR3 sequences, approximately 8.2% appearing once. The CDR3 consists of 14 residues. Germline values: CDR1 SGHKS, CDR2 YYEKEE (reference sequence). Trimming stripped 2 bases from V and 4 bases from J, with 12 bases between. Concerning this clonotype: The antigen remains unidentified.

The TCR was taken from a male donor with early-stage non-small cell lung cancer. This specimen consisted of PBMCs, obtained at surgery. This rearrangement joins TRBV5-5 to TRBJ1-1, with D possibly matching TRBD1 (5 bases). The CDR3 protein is CASSFRFGGTEAFF. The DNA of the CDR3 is TGTGCCAGCAGCTTCAGGTTCGGGGGCACTGAAGCTTTCTTT.